A selection of T cell receptor beta chains follows, all from one sample in a study of blood T cell repertoires in COVID-19. Sequencing used immunoSEQ multiplex PCR; TCRdb keeps in-frame clones, though not all of them. Counted here are about 68,000 clones, 80% to 90% occurring once; the ten biggest clones make up 2.5% to 3%. The specimen was peripheral blood. Every receptor here comes from a man in his fifties with acute or convalescent COVID-19. CDR3s include the opening cysteine and the closing phenylalanine or tryptophan. The order of the fields is J gene, V gene, D gene, clone size, CDR3 protein, CDR3 DNA. A D gene is named only where the DNA matches it firmly. Size values are once, few and many counts, or a class for expanded clones, and some rows have none.

TRBJ2-3,TRBV5-1,TRBD1,.,CASSSQGAIGTDTQYF,TGCGCCAGCAGCTCGCAGGGGGCTATCGGCACAGATACGCAGTATTTT
TRBJ2-1,TRBV11-3,.,once,CASSSENEQFF,TGTGCCAGCAGCAGCGAGAATGAGCAGTTCTTC
TRBJ2-3,TRBV5-4,TRBD2,.,CASSLILAGGSDTQYF,TGTGCCAGCAGCTTAATTCTAGCGGGAGGGTCAGATACGCAGTATTTT
TRBJ2-5,TRBV19,.,.,CASSNRDRETQYF,TGTGCCAGTAGCAACAGGGATCGGGAGACCCAGTACTTC
TRBJ2-7,TRBV27,.,.,CASSPEDAYEQYF,TGTGCCAGCAGTCCGGAGGATGCCTACGAGCAGTACTTC
TRBJ2-7,TRBV29-1,TRBD2,.,CSVGASGRMGHEQYF,TGCAGCGTTGGGGCTAGCGGGAGAATGGGGCACGAGCAGTACTTC
TRBJ1-4,TRBV28,.,.,CASSSGATNEKLFF,TGTGCCAGCAGTTCGGGTGCAACTAATGAAAAACTGTTTTTT
TRBJ2-5,TRBV9,.,.,CASSATLDSPGQETQYF,TGTGCCAGCAGCGCTACCCTGGACAGTCCCGGCCAAGAGACCCAGTACTTC
TRBJ2-7,TRBV28,TRBD2,.,CASSFLGGRRKEQYF,TGTGCCAGCAGTTTTCTCGGCGGGAGGCGGAAAGAGCAGTACTTC
TRBJ1-5,TRBV7-8,.,.,CASSRGQNSNQPQHF,TGTGCCAGCAGCCGAGGACAGAATAGCAATCAGCCCCAGCATTTT
TRBJ1-3,TRBV19,.,.,CATSRVSGNTIYF,TGTGCCACCAGCAGGGTCTCTGGAAACACCATATATTTT
TRBJ2-1,TRBV7-6,TRBD1,.,CASSLGTGGSGEQFF,TGTGCCAGCAGCTTGGGGACAGGGGGTTCGGGTGAGCAGTTCTTC
TRBJ1-1,TRBV3-1/TRBV3-2,.,.,CASSHHRGGDTEAFF,TGTGCCAGCAGCCATCACCGGGGGGGGGACACTGAAGCTTTCTTT
TRBJ2-1,TRBV7-6,TRBD2,.,CASSLSLAGGNEQFF,TGTGCCAGCAGCTTATCCTTAGCGGGAGGTAATGAGCAGTTCTTC
TRBJ2-2,TRBV19,.,once,CASSNWFDRSISTGELFF,TGTGCCAGTAGTAACTGGTTCGACAGATCCATATCCACCGGGGAGCTGTTTTTT
TRBJ1-6,TRBV20-1,.,once,CSASLGGNSPLHF,TGCAGTGCTAGTCTGGGGGGAAATTCACCCCTCCACTTT
TRBJ1-4,TRBV7-2,TRBD1,.,CASSFDRGREKLFF,TGTGCCAGCAGCTTCGACAGGGGTCGGGAAAAACTGTTTTTT
TRBJ1-4,TRBV2,.,.,CASSQQGGEKLFF,TGTGCCAGCAGTCAACAGGGTGGCGAAAAACTGTTTTTT
TRBJ1-2,TRBV5-5,.,once,CASSNGLYGYTF,TGTGCCAGCAGCAATGGACTCTATGGCTACACCTTC
TRBJ2-5,TRBV7-9,TRBD2,.,CASSPPSGRARGETQYF,TGTGCCAGCAGCCCTCCGAGCGGGAGGGCCAGGGGAGAGACCCAGTACTTC
TRBJ2-3,TRBV24-1,TRBD2,.,CATSTGGLAGEGVRTRTQYF,TGTGCCACCAGTACCGGGGGACTAGCGGGAGAAGGGGTCCGGACGCGTACGCAGTATTTT
TRBJ1-1,TRBV2,.,.,CASSRGIGPNTEAFF,TGTGCCAGCAGTAGGGGGATAGGTCCGAACACTGAAGCTTTCTTT
TRBJ1-2,TRBV6-2/TRBV6-3,TRBD1,.,CASSTRQGALGGYTF,TGTGCCAGCAGTACCCGTCAGGGGGCCCTTGGAGGCTACACCTTC
TRBJ1-3,TRBV5-6,.,once,CASNTLPARDDRGLIYF,TGTGCCAGCAACACCCTCCCCGCCCGTGACGACCGAGGATTGATATATTTT
TRBJ1-1,TRBV29-1,TRBD1,once,CSVGGQGAAFF,TGCAGCGTTGGGGGACAGGGTGCAGCTTTCTTT
TRBJ1-5,TRBV5-3,.,.,CARSLVREGLGQPQHF,TGTGCCAGAAGCTTGGTCAGGGAGGGACTGGGTCAGCCCCAGCATTTT
TRBJ2-1,TRBV25-1,.,.,CASTPRAGKDEQFF,TGTGCCAGCACCCCCCGGGCAGGGAAAGATGAGCAGTTCTTC
TRBJ2-7,TRBV3-1/TRBV3-2,TRBD2,.,CASSQVISGDPYEQYF,TGTGCCAGCAGCCAAGTGATTAGCGGGGACCCCTACGAGCAGTACTTC
TRBJ1-5,TRBV2,TRBD1,.,CASRATGGRGNQPQHF,TGTGCCAGCAGAGCCACAGGGGGCCGCGGCAATCAGCCCCAGCATTTT
TRBJ2-2,TRBV4-1,TRBD2,.,CASSQDAGGLAGELFF,TGCGCCAGCAGCCAAGATGCGGGAGGGCTAGCCGGGGAGCTGTTTTTT
TRBJ1-5,TRBV19,.,once,CATRGWQGYNQPQHF,TGTGCCACTAGGGGCTGGCAGGGGTACAATCAGCCCCAGCATTTT
TRBJ1-2,TRBV5-4,TRBD1,.,CASSLGGQAYGYTF,TGTGCCAGCAGCTTGGGCGGACAGGCCTATGGCTACACCTTC
TRBJ1-5,TRBV28,.,.,CASKEANQPQHF,TGTGCCAGCAAGGAGGCCAATCAGCCCCAGCATTTT
TRBJ2-1,TRBV28,TRBD2,once,CASSSPGLGFNEQFF,TGTGCCAGCAGTTCCCCGGGACTAGGGTTCAATGAGCAGTTCTTC
TRBJ2-1,TRBV3-1/TRBV3-2,TRBD2,.,CASSQEGAGGPPNEQFF,TGTGCCAGCAGCCAAGAGGGAGCGGGAGGGCCTCCCAATGAGCAGTTCTTC
TRBJ1-2,TRBV6-5,.,.,CASSYSNTVASGYTF,TGTGCCAGCAGTTACTCCAACACCGTCGCTTCTGGCTACACCTTC
TRBJ2-1,TRBV3-1/TRBV3-2,TRBD2,.,CASSQSLAGGPEQFF,TGTGCCAGCAGCCAATCACTAGCGGGAGGCCCCGAGCAGTTCTTC
TRBJ2-2,TRBV7-2,.,.,CASSSGSNTGELFF,TGTGCCAGCAGCTCGGGTTCCAACACCGGGGAGCTGTTTTTT
TRBJ2-1,TRBV6-5,TRBD2,.,CASSRTGLNEQFF,TGTGCCAGCAGTCGCACGGGACTAAATGAGCAGTTCTTC
TRBJ2-3,TRBV4-3,TRBD1,.,CASSLLTDRGADTQYF,TGCGCCAGCAGCCTACTGACCGACAGGGGCGCAGATACGCAGTATTTT
TRBJ1-2,TRBV6-5,TRBD1,few,CASSLGQGSYGYTF,TGTGCCAGCAGTTTAGGACAGGGGTCCTATGGCTACACCTTC
TRBJ1-1,TRBV6-5,.,.,CASSPTRGGNTEAFF,TGTGCCAGCAGCCCCACGCGAGGAGGTAACACTGAAGCTTTCTTT
TRBJ2-3,TRBV9,TRBD2,.,CASSAGTSGMADTQYF,TGTGCCAGCAGCGCCGGGACTAGCGGGATGGCAGATACGCAGTATTTT
TRBJ1-1,TRBV9,.,.,CASSVGGVANTEAFF,TGTGCCAGCAGCGTAGGGGGGGTGGCGAACACTGAAGCTTTCTTT